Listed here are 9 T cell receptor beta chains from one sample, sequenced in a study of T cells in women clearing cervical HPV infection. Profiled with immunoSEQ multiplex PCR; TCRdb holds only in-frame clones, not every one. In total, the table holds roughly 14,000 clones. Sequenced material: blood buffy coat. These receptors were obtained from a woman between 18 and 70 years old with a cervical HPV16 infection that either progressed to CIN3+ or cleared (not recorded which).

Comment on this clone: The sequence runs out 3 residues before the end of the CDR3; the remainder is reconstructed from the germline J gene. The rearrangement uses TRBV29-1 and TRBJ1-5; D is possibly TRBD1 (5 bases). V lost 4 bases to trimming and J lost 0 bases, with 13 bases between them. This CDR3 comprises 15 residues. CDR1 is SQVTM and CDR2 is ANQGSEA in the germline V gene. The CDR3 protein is CSVVLDNSSNQPQHF. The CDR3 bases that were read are TGCAGCGTTGTTTTGGACAACAGTAGCAATCAGCCC.

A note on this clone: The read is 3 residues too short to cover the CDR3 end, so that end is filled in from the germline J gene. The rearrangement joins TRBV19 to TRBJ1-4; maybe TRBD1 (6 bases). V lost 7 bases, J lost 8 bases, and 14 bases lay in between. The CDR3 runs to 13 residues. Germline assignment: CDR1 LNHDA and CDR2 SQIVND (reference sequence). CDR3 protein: CASTSLGHEKLFF. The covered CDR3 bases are TGTGCCAGTACCTCGTTGGGACACGAAAAA.

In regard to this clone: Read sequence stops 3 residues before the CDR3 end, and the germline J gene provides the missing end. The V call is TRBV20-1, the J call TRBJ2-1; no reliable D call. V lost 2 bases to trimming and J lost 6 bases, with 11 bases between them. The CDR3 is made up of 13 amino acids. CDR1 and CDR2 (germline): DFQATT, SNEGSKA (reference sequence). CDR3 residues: CSARSLATNEQFF. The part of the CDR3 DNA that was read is TGCAGTGCTAGAAGTCTGGCCACCAATGAG.

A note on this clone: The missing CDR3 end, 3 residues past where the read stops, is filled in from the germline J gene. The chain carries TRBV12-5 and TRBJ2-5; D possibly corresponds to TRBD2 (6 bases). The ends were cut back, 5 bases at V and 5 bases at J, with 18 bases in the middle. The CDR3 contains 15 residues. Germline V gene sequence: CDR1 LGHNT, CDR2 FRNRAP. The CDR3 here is CASGVGEAGRETQYF. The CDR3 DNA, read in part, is TGTGCTAGTGGTGTTGGGGAGGCGGGCCGCGAGACC.

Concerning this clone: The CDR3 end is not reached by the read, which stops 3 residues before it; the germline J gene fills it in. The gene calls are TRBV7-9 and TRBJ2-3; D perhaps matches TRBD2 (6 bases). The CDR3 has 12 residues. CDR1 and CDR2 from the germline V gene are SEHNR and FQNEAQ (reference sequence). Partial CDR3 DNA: TGTGCCAGCAGCTGGGGGGAAGAGACG. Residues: CASSWGEET. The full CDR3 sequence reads CASSWGEETQYF.

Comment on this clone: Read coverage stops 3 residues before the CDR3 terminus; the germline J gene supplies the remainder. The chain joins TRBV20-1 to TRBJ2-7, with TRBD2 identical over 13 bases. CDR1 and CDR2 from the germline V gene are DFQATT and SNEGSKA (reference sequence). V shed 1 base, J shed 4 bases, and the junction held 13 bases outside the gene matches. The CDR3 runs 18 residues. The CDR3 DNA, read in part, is TGCAGTGCTAGAGGGCGCCAAGGGACTAGCGGGAACTGGTACGAG. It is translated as CSARGRQGTSGNWYE. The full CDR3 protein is CSARGRQGTSGNWYEQYF.

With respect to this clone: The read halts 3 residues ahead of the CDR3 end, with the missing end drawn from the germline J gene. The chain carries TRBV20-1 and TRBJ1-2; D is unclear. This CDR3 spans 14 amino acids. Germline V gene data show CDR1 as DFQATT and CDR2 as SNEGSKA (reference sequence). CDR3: CSARDLTGTDTYTF. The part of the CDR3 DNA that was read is TGCAGTGCTAGAGACCTCACTGGCACAGATACC.

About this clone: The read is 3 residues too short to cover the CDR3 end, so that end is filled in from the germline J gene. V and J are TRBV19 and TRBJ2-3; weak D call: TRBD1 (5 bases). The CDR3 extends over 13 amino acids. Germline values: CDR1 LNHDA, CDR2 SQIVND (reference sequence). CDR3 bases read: TGTGCCAGTAACCGGCAGGGTCAAGAGACG. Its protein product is CASNRQGQET. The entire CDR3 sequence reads CASNRQGQETQYF.

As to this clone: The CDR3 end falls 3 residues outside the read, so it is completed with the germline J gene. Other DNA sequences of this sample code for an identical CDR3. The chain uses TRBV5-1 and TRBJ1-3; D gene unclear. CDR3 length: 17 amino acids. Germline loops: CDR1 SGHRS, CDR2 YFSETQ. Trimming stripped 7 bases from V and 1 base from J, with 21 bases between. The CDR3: CASCKDFSSSSGNTIYF. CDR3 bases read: TGCGCCAGCTGTAAGGACTTTTCATCTTCTTCTGGAAACACC. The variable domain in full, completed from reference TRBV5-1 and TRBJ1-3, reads KAGVTQTPRYLIKTRGQQVTLSCSPISGHRSVSWYQQTPGQGLQFLFEYFSETQRNKGNFPGRFSGRQFSNSRSEMNVSTLELGDSALYLCASCKDFSSSSGNTIYFGEGSWLTVV.